A selection of T cell receptor beta chains follows, all from one sample in a study of T cells in localized non-small cell lung cancer. The table came from immunoSEQ multiplex PCR; TCRdb's copy has only in-frame clones and leaves some out. The data show over 30,000 clones, with approximately 87% seen just once and around 4.1% held by the top ten. Sequences were derived from peripheral blood, sampled before any cancer treatment. These receptors were taken from a man aged 40-75 years with stage I lung adenocarcinoma. Both conserved end residues are part of each CDR3. D genes are given only for firm matches. Size is omitted from some rows. Given values are once, few, many or a class for expanded clones.

size | D | J | V | CDR3 | DNA
NA | TRBD1 | TRBJ2-5 | TRBV14 | CASSPGVRDREETQYF | TGTGCCAGCAGCCCTGGTGTCCGGGACAGAGAAGAGACCCAGTACTTC
NA | TRBD2 | TRBJ2-3 | TRBV4-2 | CASSQDLSLAGGDDTQYF | TGTGCCAGCAGCCAAGATCTGAGCCTAGCGGGGGGGGATGATACGCAGTATTTT
few | NA | TRBJ2-7 | TRBV6-6 | CASSYLGQGYEQYF | TGTGCCAGCAGTTACCTGGGACAAGGCTACGAGCAGTACTTC
NA | NA | TRBJ1-1 | TRBV5-6 | CASSRGRASSYEAFF | TGTGCCAGCAGCAGAGGACGGGCCAGCTCGTATGAAGCTTTCTTT
once | NA | TRBJ1-6 | TRBV4-1 | CASSQGVQGWNSPLHF | TGCGCCAGCAGCCAAGGGGTTCAGGGTTGGAATTCACCCCTCCACTTT
NA | TRBD1 | TRBJ2-7 | TRBV4-1 | CASSQEGQGTYEQYF | TGCGCCAGCAGCCAAGAGGGACAGGGAACCTACGAGCAGTACTTC
NA | NA | TRBJ1-5 | TRBV30 | CAWSGFEAGRQPQHF | TGTGCCTGGAGTGGGTTCGAGGCCGGACGTCAGCCCCAGCATTTT
NA | NA | TRBJ1-3 | TRBV5-5 | CASSLQAASGNTIYF | TGTGCCAGCAGCTTACAGGCTGCCTCTGGAAACACCATATATTTT
NA | TRBD1 | TRBJ2-7 | TRBV29-1 | CSVDNPDRASPYEQYF | TGCAGCGTTGACAACCCGGACAGGGCGAGTCCCTACGAGCAGTACTTC
NA | TRBD2 | TRBJ2-1 | TRBV13 | CASSLNGGSSYNEQFF | TGTGCCAGCAGCTTAAACGGGGGGAGCTCCTACAATGAGCAGTTCTTC
NA | NA | TRBJ1-2 | TRBV5-1 | CASSLLTTISGGTYTF | TGCGCCAGCAGCCTTCTAACTACTATTTCGGGGGGCACTTACACCTTC
NA | TRBD2 | TRBJ2-3 | TRBV30 | CAWSSGGTFLADTQYF | TGTGCCTGGAGTAGCGGGGGGACCTTTCTCGCAGATACGCAGTATTTT
once | NA | TRBJ1-4 | TRBV7-9 | CASSSLGGNEKLFF | TGTGCCAGCAGCTCCCTAGGGGGGAATGAAAAACTGTTTTTT
NA | NA | TRBJ1-1 | TRBV6-6 | CASSYSLVKTEAFF | TGTGCCAGCAGTTACTCGTTGGTAAAAACTGAAGCTTTCTTT
NA | NA | TRBJ2-1 | TRBV6-6 | CASSRLDEQFF | TGTGCCAGCAGTAGACTAGATGAGCAGTTCTTC
once | NA | TRBJ2-2 | TRBV19 | CASSTQGITGELFF | TGTGCCAGTAGTACTCAGGGTATCACCGGGGAGCTGTTTTTT
once | TRBD1 | TRBJ2-1 | TRBV9 | CASSADRLSYNEQFF | TGTGCCAGCAGCGCGGACAGGTTGTCCTACAATGAGCAGTTCTTC
NA | NA | TRBJ2-1 | TRBV11-2 | CASSLVYGGGEQFF | TGTGCCAGCAGCTTAGTGTACGGGGGCGGTGAGCAGTTCTTC
NA | TRBD1 | TRBJ2-5 | TRBV19 | CASSIPGTGILQETQYF | TGTGCCAGTAGTATCCCCGGGACAGGGATACTCCAAGAGACCCAGTACTTC
once | TRBD1 | TRBJ1-2 | TRBV25-1 | CASSGGTENRRDYTF | TGTGCCAGCAGTGGGGGGACAGAGAACCGAAGAGACTACACCTTC
NA | NA | TRBJ1-5 | TRBV6-5 | CASTRGADQPQHF | TGTGCCAGCACTCGAGGGGCGGATCAGCCCCAGCATTTT
NA | TRBD1 | TRBJ2-7 | TRBV4-2 | CASSQEDRGLSYEQYF | TGTGCCAGCAGCCAAGAGGACAGGGGCTTATCCTACGAGCAGTACTTC
few | NA | TRBJ2-3 | TRBV6-5 | CASSYDHTDTQYF | TGTGCCAGCAGTTACGACCACACAGATACGCAGTATTTT
NA | NA | TRBJ1-3 | TRBV4-1 | CASSKEVGREWNTIYF | TGCGCCAGCAGCAAGGAGGTCGGCCGGGAGTGGAACACCATATATTTT
once | TRBD1 | TRBJ1-1 | TRBV5-4 | CASSTRQGRGTEAFF | TGTGCCAGCAGCACACGACAGGGTCGTGGGACTGAAGCTTTCTTT
once | NA | TRBJ1-6 | TRBV6-1 | CASLTTVSELSPLHF | TGTGCCAGCCTGACAACAGTCTCGGAACTTTCACCCCTCCACTTT
NA | NA | TRBJ2-1 | TRBV5-1 | CASSRPGLAANEQFF | TGCGCCAGCAGCCGACCGGGACTCGCGGCGAATGAGCAGTTCTTC
NA | NA | TRBJ1-2 | TRBV11-1 | CASSLGGTSYGYTF | TGTGCCAGCAGCTTAGGCGGGACATCCTATGGCTACACCTTC
NA | NA | TRBJ2-4 | TRBV5-5 | CASSLSGGNIQYF | TGTGCCAGCAGCTTGAGTGGCGGGAACATTCAGTACTTC